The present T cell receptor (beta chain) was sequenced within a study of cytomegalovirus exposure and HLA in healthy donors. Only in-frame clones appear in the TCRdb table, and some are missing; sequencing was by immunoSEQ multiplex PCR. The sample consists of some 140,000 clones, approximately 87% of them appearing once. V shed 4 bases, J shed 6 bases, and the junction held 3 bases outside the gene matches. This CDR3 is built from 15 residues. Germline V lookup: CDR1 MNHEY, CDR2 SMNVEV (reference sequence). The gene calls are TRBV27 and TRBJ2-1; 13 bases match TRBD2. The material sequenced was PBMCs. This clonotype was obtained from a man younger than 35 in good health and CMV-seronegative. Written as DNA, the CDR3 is TGTGCCAGCAGTTCAGGGACTAGCGGGGCCAATGAGCAGTTCTTC. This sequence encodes CASSSGTSGANEQFF.